This T cell receptor beta chain was identified in a study of technical replicates of blood from a few donors. The method was immunoSEQ multiplex PCR; TCRdb's version includes in-frame clones alone and lacks a portion of them. The sample includes just under 85,000 clones, approximately 94% seen only once; the top ten take more than 0.2%. This CDR3 is built from 17 residues. The V end lost 0 bases, the J end lost 0 bases, and 12 bases lay between the germline ends. CDR1 is MGHRA and CDR2 is YSYEKL in the germline V gene. The TCR was taken from a human donor in good health. V and J are TRBV4-1 and TRBJ1-3, with D maybe TRBD1 (5 bases). Sequencing was carried out using T cells isolated from PBMCs. The CDR3 coding sequence is TGCGCCAGCAGCCAAGATGCACAGGTCGCCTCTGGAAACACCATATATTTT. It translates to CASSQDAQVASGNTIYF.